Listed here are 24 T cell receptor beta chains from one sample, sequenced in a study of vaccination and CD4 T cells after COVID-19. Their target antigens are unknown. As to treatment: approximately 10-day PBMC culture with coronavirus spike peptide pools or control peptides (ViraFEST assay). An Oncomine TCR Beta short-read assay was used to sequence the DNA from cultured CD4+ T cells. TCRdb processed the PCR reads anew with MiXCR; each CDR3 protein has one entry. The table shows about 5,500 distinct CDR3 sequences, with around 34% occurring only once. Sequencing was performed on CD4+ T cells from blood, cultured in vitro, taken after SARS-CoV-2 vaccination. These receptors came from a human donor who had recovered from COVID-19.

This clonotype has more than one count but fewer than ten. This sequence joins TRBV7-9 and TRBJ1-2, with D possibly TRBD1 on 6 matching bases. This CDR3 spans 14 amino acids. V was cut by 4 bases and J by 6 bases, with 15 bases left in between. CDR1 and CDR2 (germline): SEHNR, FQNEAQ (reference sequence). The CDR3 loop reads CASSSNREWNGYTF. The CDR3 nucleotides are TGTGCCAGCAGCTCGAACAGGGAGTGGAATGGCTACACCTTC.

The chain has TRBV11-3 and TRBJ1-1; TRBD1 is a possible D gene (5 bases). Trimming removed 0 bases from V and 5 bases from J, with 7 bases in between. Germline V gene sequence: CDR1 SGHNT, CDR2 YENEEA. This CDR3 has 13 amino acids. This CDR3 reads CASSLEAGTEAFF. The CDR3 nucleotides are TGTGCCAGCAGCTTAGAAGCAGGGACTGAAGCTTTCTTT.

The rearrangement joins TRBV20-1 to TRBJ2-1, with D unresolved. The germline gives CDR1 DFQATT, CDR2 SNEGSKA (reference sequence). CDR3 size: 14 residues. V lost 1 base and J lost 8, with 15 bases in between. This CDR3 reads CSARVRENWYEQFF. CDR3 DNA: TGCAGTGCTAGAGTCCGAGAAAATTGGTATGAGCAGTTCTTC.

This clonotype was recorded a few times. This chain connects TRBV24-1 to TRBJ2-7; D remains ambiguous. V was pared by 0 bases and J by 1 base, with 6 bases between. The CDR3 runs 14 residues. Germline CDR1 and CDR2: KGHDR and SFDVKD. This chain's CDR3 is CATSDLSNSYEQYF. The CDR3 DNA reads TGTGCCACCAGTGATTTGAGCAATTCCTACGAGCAGTACTTC.

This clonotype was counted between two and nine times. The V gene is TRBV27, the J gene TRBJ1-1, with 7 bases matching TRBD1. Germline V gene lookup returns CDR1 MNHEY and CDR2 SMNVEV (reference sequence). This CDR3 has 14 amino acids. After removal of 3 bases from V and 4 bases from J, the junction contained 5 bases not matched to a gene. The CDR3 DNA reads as TGTGCCAGCAGTTTTAACAGGGGAGGCACTGAAGCTTTCTTT. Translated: CASSFNRGGTEAFF.

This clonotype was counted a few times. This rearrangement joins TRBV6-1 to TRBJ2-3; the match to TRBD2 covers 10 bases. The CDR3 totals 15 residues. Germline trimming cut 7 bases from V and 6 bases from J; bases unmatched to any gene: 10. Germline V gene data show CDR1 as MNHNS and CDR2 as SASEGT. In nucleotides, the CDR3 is TGTGCCAGCATCAAAAGCGGGAGGGCCTCGGATACGCAGTATTTT. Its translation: CASIKSGRASDTQYF.

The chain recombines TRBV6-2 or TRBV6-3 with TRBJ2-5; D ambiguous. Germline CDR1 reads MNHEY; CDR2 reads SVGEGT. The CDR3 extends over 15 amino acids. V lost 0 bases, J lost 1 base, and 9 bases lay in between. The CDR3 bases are TGTGCCAGCAGTTACTCGTCGTCTAGCCAAGAGACCCAGTACTTC. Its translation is CASSYSSSSQETQYF.

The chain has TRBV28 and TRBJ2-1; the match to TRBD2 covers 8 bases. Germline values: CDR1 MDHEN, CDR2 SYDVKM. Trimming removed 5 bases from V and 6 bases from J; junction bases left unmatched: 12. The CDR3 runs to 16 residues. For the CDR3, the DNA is TGTGCCAGCAGTAGCGCCGGGCGGGGGGCGCGCAATGAGCAGTTCTTC. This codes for CASSSAGRGARNEQFF.

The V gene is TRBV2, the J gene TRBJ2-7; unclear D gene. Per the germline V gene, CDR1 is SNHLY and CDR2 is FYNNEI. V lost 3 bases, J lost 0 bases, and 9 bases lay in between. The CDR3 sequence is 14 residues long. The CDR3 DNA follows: TGTGCCAGCAGTGACCTAGTTGGCTCCTACGAGCAGTACTTC. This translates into CASSDLVGSYEQYF. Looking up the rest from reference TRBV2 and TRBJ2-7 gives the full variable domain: EPEVTQTPSHQVTQMGQEVILRCVPISNHLYFYWYRQILGQKVEFLVSFYNNEISEKSEIFDDQFSVERPDGSNFTLKIRSTKLEDSAMYFCASSDLVGSYEQYFGPGTRLTVT.

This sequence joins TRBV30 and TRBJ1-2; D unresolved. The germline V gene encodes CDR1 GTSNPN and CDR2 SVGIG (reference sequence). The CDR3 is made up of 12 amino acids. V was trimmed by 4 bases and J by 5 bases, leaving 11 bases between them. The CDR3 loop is CAWKEEGYGYTF. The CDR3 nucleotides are TGTGCCTGGAAGGAGGAGGGTTATGGCTACACCTTC.

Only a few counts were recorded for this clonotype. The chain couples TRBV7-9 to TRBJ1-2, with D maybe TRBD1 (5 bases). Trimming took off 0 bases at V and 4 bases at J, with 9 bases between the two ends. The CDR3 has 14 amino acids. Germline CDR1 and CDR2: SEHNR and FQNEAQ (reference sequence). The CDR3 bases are TGTGCCAGCAGCTTAGCTGGGGACCGCTATGGCTACACCTTC. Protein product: CASSLAGDRYGYTF.

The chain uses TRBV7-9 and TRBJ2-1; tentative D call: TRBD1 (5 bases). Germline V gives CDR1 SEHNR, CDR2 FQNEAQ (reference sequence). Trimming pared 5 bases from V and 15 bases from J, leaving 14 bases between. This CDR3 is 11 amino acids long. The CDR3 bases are TGTGCCAGCAGCGGAAGGGGATCTGGGTTCTTC. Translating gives CASSGRGSGFF.

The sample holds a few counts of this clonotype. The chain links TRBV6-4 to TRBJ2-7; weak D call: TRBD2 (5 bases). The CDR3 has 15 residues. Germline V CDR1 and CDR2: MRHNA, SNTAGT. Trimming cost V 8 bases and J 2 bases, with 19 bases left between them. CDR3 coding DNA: TGTGCCAGCGCCCACGCGGACTTTCTACCCTACGAGCAGTACTTC. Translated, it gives CASAHADFLPYEQYF.

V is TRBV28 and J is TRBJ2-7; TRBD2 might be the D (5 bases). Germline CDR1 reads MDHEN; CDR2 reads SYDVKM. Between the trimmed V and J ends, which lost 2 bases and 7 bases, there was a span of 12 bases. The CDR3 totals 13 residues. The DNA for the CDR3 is TGTGCCAGCAGTTTACCAGGCCGGGGTGAGCAGTACTTC. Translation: CASSLPGRGEQYF.

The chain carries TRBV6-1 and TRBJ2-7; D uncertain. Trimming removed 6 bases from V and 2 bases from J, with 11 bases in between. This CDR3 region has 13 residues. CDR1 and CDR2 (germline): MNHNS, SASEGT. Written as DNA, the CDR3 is TGTGCCAGCAGCCTGACACAGCCCTACGAGCAGTACTTC. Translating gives CASSLTQPYEQYF.

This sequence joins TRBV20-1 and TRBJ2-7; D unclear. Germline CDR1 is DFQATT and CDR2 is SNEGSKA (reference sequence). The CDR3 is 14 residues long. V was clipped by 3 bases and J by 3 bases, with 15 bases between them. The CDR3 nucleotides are TGCAGTGCTAGCGAAGACTCAGGCAACTACGAGCAGTACTTC. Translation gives CSASEDSGNYEQYF.

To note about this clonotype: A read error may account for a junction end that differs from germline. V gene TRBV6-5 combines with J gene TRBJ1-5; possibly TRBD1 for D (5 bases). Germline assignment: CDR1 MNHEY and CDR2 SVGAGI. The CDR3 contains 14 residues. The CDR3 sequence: CTSSYQGSNQPQHF. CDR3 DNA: TGTACCAGCAGTTACCAGGGTAGCAATCAGCCCCAGCATTTT.

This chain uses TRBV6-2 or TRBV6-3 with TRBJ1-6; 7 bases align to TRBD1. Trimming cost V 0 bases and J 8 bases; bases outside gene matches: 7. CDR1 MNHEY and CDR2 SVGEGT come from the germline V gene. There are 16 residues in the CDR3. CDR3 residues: CASSYSLQGKYSPLHF. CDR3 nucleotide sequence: TGTGCCAGCAGTTACTCCCTACAGGGGAAGTATTCACCCCTCCACTTT.

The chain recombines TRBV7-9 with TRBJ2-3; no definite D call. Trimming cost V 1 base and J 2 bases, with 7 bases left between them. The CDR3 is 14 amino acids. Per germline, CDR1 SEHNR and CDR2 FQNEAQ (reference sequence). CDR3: CASSLDLYTDTQYF. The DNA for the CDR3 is TGTGCCAGCAGCTTAGATCTGTACACAGATACGCAGTATTTT.

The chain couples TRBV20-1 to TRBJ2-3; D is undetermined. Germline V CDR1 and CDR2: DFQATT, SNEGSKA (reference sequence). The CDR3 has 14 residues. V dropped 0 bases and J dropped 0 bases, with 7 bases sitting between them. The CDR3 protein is CSARDRQSTDTQYF. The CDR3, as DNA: TGCAGTGCTAGAGATAGGCAGAGCACAGATACGCAGTATTTT.

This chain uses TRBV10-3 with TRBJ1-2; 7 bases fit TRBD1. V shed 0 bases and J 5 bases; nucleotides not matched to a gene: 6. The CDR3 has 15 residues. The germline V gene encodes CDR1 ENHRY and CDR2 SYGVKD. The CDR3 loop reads CAISESPGQHYGYTF. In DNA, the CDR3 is TGTGCCATCAGTGAGTCCCCGGGACAGCATTATGGCTACACCTTC.

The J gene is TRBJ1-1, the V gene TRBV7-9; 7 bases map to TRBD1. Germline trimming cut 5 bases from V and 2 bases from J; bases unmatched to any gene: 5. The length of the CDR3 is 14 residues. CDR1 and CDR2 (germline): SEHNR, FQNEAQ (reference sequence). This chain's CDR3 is CASSPTGINTEAFF. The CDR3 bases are TGTGCCAGCAGCCCGACAGGGATTAACACTGAAGCTTTCTTT.

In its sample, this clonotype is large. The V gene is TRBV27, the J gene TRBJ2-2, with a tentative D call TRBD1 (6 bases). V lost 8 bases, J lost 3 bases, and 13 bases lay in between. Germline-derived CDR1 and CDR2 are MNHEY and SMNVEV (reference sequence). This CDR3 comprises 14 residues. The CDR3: CASAPSGDTGELFF. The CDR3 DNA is TGTGCCAGCGCCCCCTCAGGGGACACCGGGGAGCTGTTTTTT.

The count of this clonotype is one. CDR3 sequence: CASSMTGGYEQYF. CDR3 DNA sequence: TGTGCCAGCTCTATGACAGGGGGCTACGAGCAGTACTTC. The chain combines TRBV18 with TRBJ2-7; 9 bases line up with TRBD1. The CDR3 totals 13 residues. Germline lookup yields CDR1 KGHSH and CDR2 LQKENI. V lost 6 bases and J lost 3; bases outside the gene matches: 3. Based on the CDR3 plus reference TRBV18 and TRBJ2-7, the full variable domain is NAGVMQNPRHLVRRRGQEARLRCSPMKGHSHVYWYRQLPEEGLKFMVYLQKENIIDESGMPKERFSAEFPKEGPSILRIQQVVRGDSAAYFCASSMTGGYEQYFGPGTRLTVT.